The entry that follows covers one T cell receptor beta chain sequence. The data were obtained in a study of shared clonotypes between healthy human individuals. The donors were all Caucasian adults (living in Nashville, Tennessee). CDR1 and CDR2 (germline): SNHLY, FYNNEI. This CDR3 region has 13 residues. Trimming at V came to 8 bases and at J to 8 bases, leaving 8 bases not matched to a gene. TCRdb's table, derived via immunoSEQ multiplex PCR, lists solely in-frame clones and lacks some. The repertoire holds about 380,000 clones, with about 96% as singletons. The sequencing sample was made of memory CD8+ T cells sorted from blood. Subset in this sample: CD45RO+ cells pooled with CCR7-negative TemRA cells. The chain carries TRBV2 and TRBJ2-1; 8 bases are shared with TRBD2. This clonotype was sampled from a man aged 25 to 40 in good health. CDR3 in DNA: TGTGCCAGCCCCGGACTAGCCTCGGATGAGCAGTTCTTC. It encodes CASPGLASDEQFF.